This T cell receptor beta chain is drawn from a study of coeliac disease. Study-level findings and limits: Of coeliac lamina propria samples, about 50% of the 18 held published gliadin-specific TRB sequences, versus 1 of 6 controls.

The CDR3 runs to 18 residues. The V and J ends lost 0 bases and 2 bases respectively, with 16 bases between them. The germline gives CDR1 LNHNV, CDR2 YYDKDF (reference sequence). Generated by immunoSEQ multiplex PCR, the TCRdb table keeps only in-frame clones and is missing some. The table records more than 2,000 clones, approximately 65% of them present only once. In the case of this clone: Its antigen is still unknown.

Sequencing used one aliquot of fewer than 650,000 cells per fraction. Material: lamina propria lymphocytes from the gut. V usage is TRBV15 and J usage is TRBJ2-2; TRBD2 might be the D (6 bases). The receptor comes from a woman in her 70s with celiac disease on a gluten-free diet. CDR3 coding DNA: TGTGCCACCAGCAGAGATCGGGCGGGGTGGAGAAACACCGGGGAGCTGTTTTTT. Amino acid sequence: CATSRDRAGWRNTGELFF.